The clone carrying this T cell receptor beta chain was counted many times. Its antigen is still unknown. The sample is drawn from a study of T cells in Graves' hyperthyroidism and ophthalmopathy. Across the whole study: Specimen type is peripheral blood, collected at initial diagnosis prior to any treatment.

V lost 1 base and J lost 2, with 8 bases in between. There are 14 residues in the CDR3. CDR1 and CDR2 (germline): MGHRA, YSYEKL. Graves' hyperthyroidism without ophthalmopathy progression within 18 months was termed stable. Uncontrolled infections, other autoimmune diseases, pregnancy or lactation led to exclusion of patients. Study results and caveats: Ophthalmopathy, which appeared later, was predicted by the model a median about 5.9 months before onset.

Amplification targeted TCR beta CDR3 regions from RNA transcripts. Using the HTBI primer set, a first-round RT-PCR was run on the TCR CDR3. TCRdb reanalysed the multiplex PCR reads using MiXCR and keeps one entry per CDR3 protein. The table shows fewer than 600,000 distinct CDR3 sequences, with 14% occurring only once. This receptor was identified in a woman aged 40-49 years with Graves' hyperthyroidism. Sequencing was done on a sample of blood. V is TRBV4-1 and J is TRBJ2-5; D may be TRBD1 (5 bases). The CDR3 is CASSQGYRQETQYF. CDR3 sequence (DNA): TGCGCCAGCAGCCAAGGCTACAGGCAAGAGACCCAGTACTTC.